What follows is one T cell receptor (beta chain) and its context. Trimming shortened V by 3 bases and J by 3 bases, and 12 bases separated the two germline ends. The CDR3 covers 14 residues. Germline assignment: CDR1 SGHNT and CDR2 YYREEE (reference sequence). The sample comes from a study of blood T cell repertoires in COVID-19. Original analysis: Estimates of nucleated cell counts were drawn from the amplification of reference gene primers. Profiled with immunoSEQ multiplex PCR; TCRdb holds only in-frame clones, not every one. V and J calls and clone size are given by that table; D and trimming were obtained from the DNA. The repertoire holds 85,000 or so clones, with approximately 81% as singletons.

This receptor was identified in a man at least 80 years old with acute or convalescent COVID-19. The chain has TRBV5-4 and TRBJ1-1; tentatively, D is TRBD1 (5 bases). The sequencing sample was made of peripheral blood. DNA for the CDR3: TGTGCCAGCAGCTCTAACTGGGACTACACTGAAGCTTTCTTT. Its protein is CASSSNWDYTEAFF.